This T cell receptor (beta chain) originates from a study of human T cells and chemical hapten exposure. Study information: Readings were taken at 6 days from patch tests that had applied 0.01% DPC to the upper back. Enrolled patients were predominantly female and had alopecia areata, totalis or universalis. General study results and limits: In comparison with controls, expanded TCRs gave rise to a significantly larger number of large CDR3 similarity clusters.

This clonotype turned up a few times. The antigen is undetermined. The time point denotes: pre-sensitization, week 0. The sample's treatment: therapeutic diphenylcyclopropenone sensitization with weekly scalp DPC. From the RACE reads, TCRdb called clonotypes with MiXCR, one entry per CDR3 protein. The repertoire consists of more than 100,000 distinct CDR3 sequences, with about 13% occurring once and the leading ten covering around 2.8%. The length of the CDR3 is 14 residues. V was pared by 3 bases and J by 4 bases, with 5 bases of the junction left unmatched. Germline CDR1 reads SGHTA; CDR2 reads FQGNSA.

This TCR was sampled from a woman aged 18-30 years with alopecia areata. Some clones in this sample may be carry-over from other donors' samples. The chain recombines TRBV7-2 with TRBJ1-2; TRBD1 matches at 7 bases. The sample here was whole blood, taken in connection with sensitization to the hapten diphenylcyclopropenone (DPC). In nucleotides, the CDR3 is TGTGCCAGCAGCTTTCCAGGGGGTGCCTATGGCTACACCTTC. It encodes CASSFPGGAYGYTF.